Reported below is one T cell receptor (beta chain). The data were taken from a study of blood T cell repertoires in COVID-19. Study details: Some COVID-19 samples were acute and others convalescent; all came from the United States, Italy and Spain. Nucleic acid was either cDNA or gDNA, and it came from T cells, B-cell-depleted T cells, or PBMCs.

Original processing notes: Estimation of nucleated cell counts relied on the amplification of reference gene primers. Here immunoSEQ multiplex PCR was the method, and the copy in TCRdb shows in-frame clones only, minus some. Clone size and V and J calls were adopted from that table, with D and trimming inferred from the DNA. The sample lists around 250,000 clones; 80% to 90% were seen once. The trim removed 2 bases at V and 5 bases at J, leaving 4 bases unmatched. CDR3 length: 14 residues. CDR1 MGHRA and CDR2 YSYEKL come from the germline V gene. The sequence derives from a woman aged 25 to 39 with active or convalescent COVID-19. The J gene is TRBJ2-5, the V gene TRBV4-1, with TRBD1 matching 8 bases. Sequenced input: peripheral blood. The CDR3 here is CASSQPDRAETQYF. The CDR3 DNA reads TGCGCCAGCAGCCAACCGGACAGGGCCGAGACCCAGTACTTC.